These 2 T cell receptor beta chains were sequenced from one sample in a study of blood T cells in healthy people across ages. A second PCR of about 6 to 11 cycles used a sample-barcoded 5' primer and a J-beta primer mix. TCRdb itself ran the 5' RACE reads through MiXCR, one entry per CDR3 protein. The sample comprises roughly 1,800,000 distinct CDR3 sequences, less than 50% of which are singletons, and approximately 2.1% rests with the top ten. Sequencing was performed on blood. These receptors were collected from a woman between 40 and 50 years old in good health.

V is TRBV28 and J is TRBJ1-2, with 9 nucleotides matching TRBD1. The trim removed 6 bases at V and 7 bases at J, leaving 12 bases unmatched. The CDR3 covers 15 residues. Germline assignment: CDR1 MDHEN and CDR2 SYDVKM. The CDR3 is CASRYPPDRGSGYTF. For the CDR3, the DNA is TGTGCCAGCAGATATCCTCCGGACAGGGGATCTGGCTACACCTTC.

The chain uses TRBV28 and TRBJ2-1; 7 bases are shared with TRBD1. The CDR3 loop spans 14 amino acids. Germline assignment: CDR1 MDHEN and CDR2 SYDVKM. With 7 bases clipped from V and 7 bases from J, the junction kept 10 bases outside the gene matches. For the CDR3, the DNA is TGTGCCAGCATTAGAATGGGACAGATAAATGAGCAGTTCTTC. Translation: CASIRMGQINEQFF.